This T cell receptor (beta chain) was identified in a study of cytomegalovirus exposure and HLA in healthy donors. With respect to this clone: The antigen is not known.

This PCR relied on a set of 60 Vbeta primers and 13 Jbeta primers. TCRdb's table, derived via immunoSEQ multiplex PCR, lists solely in-frame clones and lacks some. The sample holds approximately 100,000 clones, 70% to 80% seen once. The V gene's germline CDR1 is LNHNV and CDR2 YYDKDF (reference sequence). The CDR3 contains 16 residues. V gave up 0 bases and J gave up 1 base, with 12 bases separating them. Regarding the study as a whole: Later genetic work tied a missense DCLRE1C variant to beta-chain V and J trimming. Rarity marked most TCR sequences, yet some public TCRs occurred in many donors. Sequences of the TCR beta chain were said to predict the HLA-A and HLA-B alleles of most subjects accurately.

The material sequenced was PBMCs. The chain has TRBV15 and TRBJ1-1, with D unresolved. The TCR was taken from a female donor in good health and CMV-seronegative. The CDR3 spells CATSRDYPIQNTEAFF. The CDR3 nucleotides are TGTGCCACCAGCAGAGATTACCCTATCCAGAACACTGAAGCTTTCTTT.